Presented here are 12 T cell receptor beta chains from one specimen sequenced in a study of cytomegalovirus exposure and HLA in healthy donors. Primers: 60 Vbeta forward and 13 Jbeta reverse. The data were produced by immunoSEQ multiplex PCR, yet TCRdb's version contains in-frame clones alone and is incomplete. The sample lists about 170,000 clones, just over 75% occurring once. Sequencing used PBMCs. The receptors derive from a woman in her twenties or thirties in good health and CMV-seropositive.

V is TRBV14 and J is TRBJ2-3; 8 bases align to TRBD2. After removal of 4 bases from V and 6 bases from J, the junction contained 9 bases not matched to a gene. The CDR3 is made up of 15 amino acids. CDR1 is SGHDN and CDR2 is FVKESK in the germline V gene. CDR3 nucleotides: TGTGCCAGCAGCCCATTCCGGGGGGGCCACGATACGCAGTATTTT. It yields the protein CASSPFRGGHDTQYF.

This clone was picked up a small number of times. CDR3 sequence reads: CASSPLTGDTLVEQYF. CDR3 DNA: TGTGCCAGCAGTCCCCTGACAGGGGATACCTTGGTCGAGCAGTACTTC. The chain is built from TRBV27 and TRBJ2-7; TRBD1 matches at 8 bases. Germline assignment: CDR1 MNHEY and CDR2 SMNVEV (reference sequence). CDR3 length equals 16 residues. V shed 5 bases and J 6 bases; nucleotides not matched to a gene: 15.

J is TRBJ1-2 and V is TRBV28, with 9 bases aligning to TRBD1. V lost 6 bases to trimming and J lost 4 bases; unmatched junction nucleotides: 6. This CDR3 spans 14 amino acids. From germline, CDR1 is MDHEN and CDR2 SYDVKM. CDR3 region: CASRPTGGPYGYTF. The CDR3 DNA reads TGTGCCAGCAGGCCTACAGGGGGCCCCTATGGCTACACCTTC.

Comment on this clone: This specimen includes other DNA sequences encoding the same CDR3. This sequence joins TRBV28 and TRBJ1-4; 8 positions match TRBD1. In germline, CDR1 is MDHEN, CDR2 SYDVKM. V gave up 3 bases and J gave up 7 bases; unmatched junction bases: 4. CDR3 length equals 14 residues. The CDR3 coding sequence is TGTGCCAGCAGTTTGGACAGGGTGGTTGAAAAACTGTTTTTT. This codes for CASSLDRVVEKLFF.

This rearrangement joins TRBV6-5 to TRBJ2-2, with D possibly TRBD2 on 5 matching bases. Per the germline V gene, CDR1 is MNHEY and CDR2 is SVGAGI. V lost 7 bases and J lost 6, with 6 bases in between. The CDR3 runs 11 residues. CDR3 region: CASIGAGELFF. Here the CDR3 DNA reads TGTGCCAGCATCGGGGCCGGGGAGCTGTTTTTT.

The V and J genes are TRBV19 and TRBJ1-4; 9 bases map to TRBD1. CDR3 length equals 14 residues. The germline gives CDR1 LNHDA, CDR2 SQIVND (reference sequence). V shed 3 bases, J shed 6 bases, and the junction held 2 bases outside the gene matches. Written as DNA, the CDR3 is TGTGCCAGTAGTATCACAGGGGGCGATGAAAAACTGTTTTTT. This translates into CASSITGGDEKLFF.

The gene calls are TRBV4-3 and TRBJ1-1; D unresolved. Trimming removed 0 bases from V and 5 bases from J, with 7 bases in between. CDR3 length: 13 residues. Germline loops: CDR1 LGHNA, CDR2 YSLEER. CDR3 sequence: CASSQDVGTEAFF. In DNA, the CDR3 is TGCGCCAGCAGCCAAGATGTCGGGACTGAAGCTTTCTTT.

This chain joins TRBV9 and TRBJ1-1; D gene uncertain. CDR3 length equals 13 residues. The germline CDR1 and CDR2 sequences are SGDLS and YYNGEE. Deletions cut 0 bases from V and 11 bases from J, with 14 bases between. The DNA of the CDR3 is TGTGCCAGCAGCGTAGACCTACAGAACCCTGCTTTCTTT. It translates to CASSVDLQNPAFF.

This chain connects TRBV2 to TRBJ1-2; no reliable D call. Between the trimmed V and J ends, which lost 9 bases and 7 bases, there was a span of 18 bases. This CDR3 region has 13 residues. CDR1 and CDR2 (germline): SNHLY, FYNNEI. The CDR3 loop reads CASRSEGDGGYTF. The CDR3 coding sequence is TGTGCCAGTCGATCCGAGGGCGACGGTGGCTACACCTTC.

The chain couples TRBV5-6 to TRBJ1-3; D not resolved. The CDR3 has 13 residues. Trimming took 0 bases from V and 4 from J, leaving 5 bases between them. Germline lookup yields CDR1 SGHDT and CDR2 YYEEEE. This chain's CDR3 is CASSLAQGNTIYF. Here the CDR3 DNA reads TGTGCCAGCAGCTTGGCCCAGGGAAACACCATATATTTT. The whole variable domain, filled in from reference TRBV5-6 and TRBJ1-3, reads DAGVTQSPTHLIKTRGQQVTLRCSPKSGHDTVSWYQQALGQGPQFIFQYYEEEERQRGNFPDRFSGHQFPNYSSELNVNALLLGDSALYLCASSLAQGNTIYFGEGSWLTVV.

The chain combines TRBV10-1 with TRBJ2-2; TRBD2 is a possible D gene (5 bases). The germline V gene encodes CDR1 WNHNN and CDR2 SYGVQD (reference sequence). V was clipped by 5 bases and J by 6 bases, with 10 bases between them. CDR3 length: 13 amino acids. In DNA form, the CDR3 reads TGCGCCAGCAGTCCCGGGATCCCCGGGGAGCTGTTTTTT. This sequence encodes CASSPGIPGELFF.

This sequence joins TRBV2 and TRBJ2-5, with D tentatively TRBD2 (5 bases). V dropped 7 bases and J dropped 1 base, with 13 bases sitting between them. The length of the CDR3 is 14 residues. Per the germline V gene, CDR1 is SNHLY and CDR2 is FYNNEI. CDR3 residues: CASTYSGSQETQYF. The DNA of the CDR3 is TGTGCCAGCACGTACTCGGGGTCCCAAGAGACCCAGTACTTC.